The 9 T cell receptor beta chains below all came from one sample that was sequenced in a study of blood T cell repertoires in COVID-19. The method was immunoSEQ multiplex PCR; TCRdb's version includes in-frame clones alone and lacks a portion of them. The data show fewer than 250,000 clones, around nine tenths seen once. Sequencing was performed on peripheral blood. These receptors originate from a woman in her sixties with acute or convalescent COVID-19.

V usage is TRBV11-2 and J usage is TRBJ1-1; possible D gene TRBD1, 5 bases. This CDR3 has 15 amino acids. V dropped 6 bases and J dropped 1 base, with 15 bases sitting between them. The germline CDR1 and CDR2 sequences are SGHAT and FQNNGV. The CDR3 DNA sequence: TGTGCCAGCAGATTTAGGCAGGGCGGGAACACTGAAGCTTTCTTT. Amino acids: CASRFRQGGNTEAFF.

Worth noting for this clone: At the DNA level, this CDR3 is encoded by other sequences in the same sample as well. The CDR3 here is CASSETQGNYGYTF. The CDR3 nucleotides are TGTGCCAGCAGTGAAACACAGGGTAACTATGGCTACACCTTC. J is TRBJ1-2 and V is TRBV6-1; possible D gene TRBD1, 6 bases. Germline V gene sequence: CDR1 MNHNS, CDR2 SASEGT. Trimming shortened V by 2 bases and J by 1 base, and 8 bases separated the two germline ends. The CDR3 is made up of 14 amino acids.

The gene calls are TRBV24-1 and TRBJ2-3; TRBD2 agrees at 11 bases. CDR1 is KGHDR and CDR2 is SFDVKD in the germline V gene. The length of the CDR3 is 17 residues. The V segment lost 3 bases and the J segment 3 bases; nucleotides outside the gene matches: 7. Here the CDR3 reads CATSDPTSGSITDTQYF. CDR3 bases: TGTGCCACCAGTGATCCAACTAGCGGGAGCATAACAGATACGCAGTATTTT.

The chain has TRBV6-6 and TRBJ1-4; the D gene is possibly TRBD1 (5 bases). Germline CDR1 reads MNHNY; CDR2 reads SVGAGI (reference sequence). The CDR3 extends over 15 amino acids. V was trimmed by 5 bases and J by 6 bases, leaving 16 bases between them. The CDR3 protein is CASSRGIIRDEKLFF. DNA of the CDR3: TGTGCCAGCAGTAGGGGAATTATTAGGGATGAAAAACTGTTTTTT.

The chain joins TRBV6-5 to TRBJ1-1, with 8 bases identical to TRBD1. V shed 6 bases and J 4 bases; nucleotides not matched to a gene: 7. The germline CDR1 and CDR2 sequences are MNHEY and SVGAGI. The CDR3 sequence is 14 residues long. This CDR3 reads CASRSQGAGTEAFF. The CDR3 nucleotides are TGTGCCAGCAGGTCTCAGGGGGCAGGCACTGAAGCTTTCTTT.

The V gene is TRBV5-8, the J gene TRBJ1-1, with no clear D. V gave up 6 bases and J gave up 6 bases, with 15 bases separating them. This CDR3 contains 13 residues. CDR1 is SGHTS and CDR2 is YDEGEE in the germline V gene. The CDR3 sequence is CASTRMRNSEAFF. Here the CDR3 DNA reads TGTGCCAGCACCCGAATGAGGAATTCTGAAGCTTTCTTT.

The chain joins TRBV29-1 to TRBJ1-1, with 7 bases aligning to TRBD1. Germline CDR1 reads SQVTM; CDR2 reads ANQGSEA. This CDR3 is 14 amino acids long. V was pared by 6 bases and J by 0 bases, with 7 bases of the junction left unmatched. For the CDR3, the DNA is TGCAGCGTACGACCGGGACAGATGAACACTGAAGCTTTCTTT. Translation: CSVRPGQMNTEAFF.

The genes are TRBV24-1 and TRBJ2-3; 7 positions match TRBD1. Germline V gene lookup returns CDR1 KGHDR and CDR2 SFDVKD. Trimming took 6 bases from V and 4 from J; bases not matched to a gene: 6. CDR3 length equals 14 residues. CDR3 DNA: TGTGCCACCAGTCGAGGGGGCAGTTCAGATACGCAGTATTTT. Its protein product is CATSRGGSSDTQYF.

The rearrangement joins TRBV18 to TRBJ1-4; TRBD1 might be the D (6 bases). Germline V gives CDR1 KGHSH, CDR2 LQKENI. V was shortened by 3 bases and J by 1 base, with 9 bases between the two germline ends. This CDR3 contains 15 residues. The CDR3 DNA follows: TGTGCCAGCTCACCTACAGGGATAACTAATGAAAAACTGTTTTTT. As protein: CASSPTGITNEKLFF.